This TCR beta chain was identified during a study of shared clonotypes between healthy human individuals. Study as a whole: Donors, aged 18 to 49, were a couple of women and three men.

The CDR3 loop spans 15 amino acids. Germline V lookup: CDR1 SGHTS, CDR2 YDEGEE. Trimming at V came to 3 bases and at J to 4 bases, leaving 4 bases not matched to a gene. Clones were sequenced by immunoSEQ multiplex PCR, and TCRdb holds only the in-frame ones, with some missing. The sample consists of approximately 1,500,000 clones, 98% of them appearing once. As concerns this clone: Other DNA sequences of this sample code for an identical CDR3.

The V gene is TRBV5-8, the J gene TRBJ2-6; 7 bases agree with TRBD2. This sequence was found in a man aged 30 to 45 in good health. The sample taken for sequencing was naive CD4+ T cells sorted from blood. Subset given: CD45RA+ positively selected. The CDR3 loop reads CASSWGTTGANVLTF. DNA of the CDR3: TGTGCCAGCAGCTGGGGGACTACCGGGGCCAACGTCCTGACTTTC. Complete variable domain (other parts from reference TRBV5-8 and TRBJ2-6): EAGVTQSPTHLIKTRGQQATLRCSPISGHTSVYWYQQALGLGLQFLLWYDEGEERNRGNFPPRFSGRQFPNYSSELNVNALELEDSALYLCASSWGTTGANVLTFGAGSRLTVL.